This T cell receptor (beta chain) originates from a study of blood T cells in healthy people across ages. For every donor, a draw yielded around 10 milliliters of peripheral blood. A second roughly 6 to 12 cycle PCR used barcoded and J-beta primers. MiXCR, run by TCRdb on the 5' RACE reads, gives a single entry per CDR3 protein. The sample contains about 1,500,000 distinct CDR3 sequences, approximately 38% of which appear only once. The junction had 11 bases not matched to a gene; V was cut back by 4 bases and J by 6 bases. The CDR3 sequence is 15 residues long. Germline V gene lookup returns CDR1 SGDLS and CDR2 YYNGEE. This clonotype has a single count.

The chain employs TRBV9 and TRBJ2-3; 7 bases match TRBD2. The sample taken for sequencing was blood. The TCR comes from a woman aged 18-35 years in good health. Written as DNA, the CDR3 is TGTGCCAGCAGCAGGACTAGTAGCATAATTGATACGCAGTATTTT. This sequence encodes CASSRTSSIIDTQYF.